This T cell receptor (beta chain) was sequenced for a study of T cell changes during pregnancy in multiple sclerosis. The method was immunoSEQ multiplex PCR; TCRdb's version includes in-frame clones alone and lacks a portion of them. The sample lists approximately 130,000 clones, approximately 93% occurring once. The specimen was peripheral blood, collected before pregnancy. This sequence was found in a female donor with multiple sclerosis, enrolled in a pregnancy study.

The CDR3 bases are TGCAGTGCTACTACGAAGTGGCAGTACTTC. Its protein is CSATTKWQYF. The rearrangement links TRBV20-1 to TRBJ2-7; the D is unclear. CDR3 length: 10 amino acids. With 4 bases removed from V and 9 bases from J, the gap between germline ends came to 10 bases. The germline V gene has CDR1 DFQATT and CDR2 SNEGSKA (reference sequence).